This T cell receptor (beta chain) was observed in a study of cytomegalovirus exposure and HLA in healthy donors. Broader study findings: The authors confirmed in vitro that three CMV-associated chains were specific for CMV antigens.

The V gene's germline CDR1 is SGDLS and CDR2 YYNGEE. The CDR3 loop spans 12 amino acids. The V segment lost 3 bases and the J segment 10 bases; nucleotides outside the gene matches: 2. As for this clone: The antigen is unknown.

The table came from immunoSEQ multiplex PCR; TCRdb's copy has only in-frame clones and leaves some out. The data contain some 210,000 clones, less than 85% of them singletons. The sample consisted of PBMCs. The chain is built from TRBV9 and TRBJ2-1; 9 bases match TRBD2. The TCR was taken from a woman younger than 30 in good health and CMV-seronegative. CDR3 bases: TGTGCCAGCAGCGACCTAGCGGGGGAGCAGTTCTTC. Protein: CASSDLAGEQFF. The whole variable domain, filled in from reference TRBV9 and TRBJ2-1, reads DSGVTQTPKHLITATGQRVTLRCSPRSGDLSVYWYQQSLDQGLQFLIQYYNGEERAKGNILERFSAQQFPDLHSELNLSSLELGDSALYFCASSDLAGEQFFGPGTRLTVL.